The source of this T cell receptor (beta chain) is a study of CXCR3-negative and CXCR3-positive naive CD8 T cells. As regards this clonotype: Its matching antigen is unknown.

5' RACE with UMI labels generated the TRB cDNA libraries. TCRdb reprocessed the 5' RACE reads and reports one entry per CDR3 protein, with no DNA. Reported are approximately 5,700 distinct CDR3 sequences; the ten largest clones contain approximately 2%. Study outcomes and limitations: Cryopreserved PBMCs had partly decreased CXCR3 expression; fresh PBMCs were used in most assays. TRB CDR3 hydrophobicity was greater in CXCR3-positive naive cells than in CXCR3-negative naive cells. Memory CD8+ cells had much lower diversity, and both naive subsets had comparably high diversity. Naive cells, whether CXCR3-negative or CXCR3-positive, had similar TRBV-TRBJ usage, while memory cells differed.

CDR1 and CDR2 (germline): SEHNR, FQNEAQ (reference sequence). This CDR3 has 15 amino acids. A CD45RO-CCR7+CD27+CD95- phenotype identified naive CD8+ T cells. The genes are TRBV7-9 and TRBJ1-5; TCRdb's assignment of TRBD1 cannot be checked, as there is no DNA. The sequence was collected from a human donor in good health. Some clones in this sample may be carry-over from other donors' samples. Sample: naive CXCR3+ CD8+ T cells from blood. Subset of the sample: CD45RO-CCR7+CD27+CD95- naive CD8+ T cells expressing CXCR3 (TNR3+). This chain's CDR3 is CASSPGQGGNQPQHF.